Listed here are 21 T cell receptor beta chains from one sample, sequenced in a study of blood T cell repertoires in COVID-19. Method: immunoSEQ multiplex PCR; TCRdb's copy keeps in-frame clones and lacks some. Of about 83,000 clones listed, 87% are singletons. Sequencing was done on a sample of peripheral blood. The origin of the receptors is a woman in her 50s with active or convalescent COVID-19.

The rearrangement uses TRBV4-2 and TRBJ1-2, with TRBD1 matching 8 bases. Germline V lookup: CDR1 LGHNA, CDR2 YNFKEQ. With V trimmed by 6 bases and J by 8 bases, 8 bases remained unmatched. The CDR3 has 13 residues. The CDR3 is CASSLDRGGGYTF. CDR3 DNA sequence: TGTGCCAGCAGTCTAGACAGGGGTGGCGGCTACACCTTC.

V and J are TRBV11-2 and TRBJ1-3, with D tentatively TRBD1 (5 bases). The CDR3 is 16 residues long. Germline V gives CDR1 SGHAT, CDR2 FQNNGV. Trimming took 5 bases from V and 0 from J, leaving 14 bases between them. The CDR3, as DNA: TGTGCCAGCAGCATCCACAGGCAAAGCTCTGGAAACACCATATATTTT. As protein: CASSIHRQSSGNTIYF.

The chain uses TRBV27 and TRBJ2-5, with TRBD1 matching 8 bases. The CDR3 is 16 residues long. V lost 5 bases and J lost 2; bases outside the gene matches: 10. CDR1 is MNHEY, CDR2 SMNVEV, per germline (reference sequence). The CDR3 protein is CASSRGDRLGQETQYF. The CDR3, as DNA: TGTGCCAGCAGTAGAGGGGACAGGTTAGGTCAAGAGACCCAGTACTTC.

This chain connects TRBV27 to TRBJ2-1; 10 nucleotides align to TRBD2. Germline V gene sequence: CDR1 MNHEY, CDR2 SMNVEV (reference sequence). The length of the CDR3 is 14 residues. Trimming at V came to 4 bases and at J to 8 bases, leaving 5 bases not matched to a gene. The CDR3 sequence is CASSSELAGYEQFF. The CDR3 DNA follows: TGTGCCAGCAGTTCCGAACTAGCGGGGTATGAGCAGTTCTTC.

V and J are TRBV30 and TRBJ1-1, with a tentative D call TRBD1 (5 bases). Germline V lookup: CDR1 GTSNPN, CDR2 SVGIG (reference sequence). CDR3 length equals 13 residues. V lost 2 bases and J 2 bases, leaving 9 bases between the germline ends. CDR3: CAWSFRVNTEAFF. The CDR3 coding sequence is TGTGCCTGGAGTTTCAGGGTTAACACTGAAGCTTTCTTT. The full variable domain, its missing parts supplied by reference TRBV30 and TRBJ1-1, is SQTIHQWPATLVQPVGSPLSLECTVEGTSNPNLYWYRQAAGRGLQLLFYSVGIGQISSEVPQNLSASRPQDRQFILSSKKLLLSDSGFYLCAWSFRVNTEAFFGQGTRLTVV.

This clone appeared a few times. The rearrangement joins TRBV14 to TRBJ2-3; D is unresolved. Trimming removed 4 bases from V and 5 bases from J, with 16 bases in between. Germline V gives CDR1 SGHDN, CDR2 FVKESK. The CDR3 is 15 amino acids. The chain's CDR3 is CASSLKARIRDTQYF. The CDR3 nucleotides are TGTGCCAGCAGCCTTAAGGCGCGGATTAGAGATACGCAGTATTTT.

This chain uses TRBV6-2 or TRBV6-3 with TRBJ1-1; D not resolved. The CDR3 loop spans 13 amino acids. Germline CDR1 is MNHEY and CDR2 is SVGEGT. V lost 4 bases and J lost 2, with 8 bases in between. CDR3 protein: CASSFGSNTEAFF. The CDR3 DNA sequence: TGTGCCAGCAGTTTTGGGAGCAACACTGAAGCTTTCTTT.

The rearrangement joins TRBV13 to TRBJ2-3; D unclear. V was pared by 3 bases and J by 2 bases, with 3 bases between. There are 12 residues in the CDR3. Germline V gene lookup returns CDR1 PRHDT and CDR2 FYEKMQ (reference sequence). The CDR3 DNA reads TGTGCCAGCAGCTTTAACACAGATACGCAGTATTTT. It translates to CASSFNTDTQYF.

The rearrangement joins TRBV18 to TRBJ2-5; 8 bases are a match to TRBD2. The V gene's germline CDR1 is KGHSH and CDR2 LQKENI. J lost 3 bases, V lost 5 bases, and 11 bases had no gene match. The CDR3 runs to 16 residues. In nucleotides, the CDR3 is TGTGCCAGCTCAGTTCCGGGACTAGAGCTTGAAGAGACCCAGTACTTC. Protein product: CASSVPGLELEETQYF.

The chain links TRBV30 to TRBJ1-1, with D perhaps matching TRBD1 (5 bases). Germline CDR1 is GTSNPN and CDR2 is SVGIG (reference sequence). CDR3 length equals 14 residues. The V end was cut by 3 bases, the J end by 4 bases, with 15 bases between. The CDR3 DNA reads as TGTGCCTGGAGGGGGGGTGTAGGAGTCACTGAAGCTTTCTTT. It codes for CAWRGGVGVTEAFF.

The CDR3: CASSLGQNSYGYTF. CDR3 in DNA: TGCGCCAGCAGCTTGGGACAGAATTCTTATGGCTACACCTTC. The J gene is TRBJ1-2, the V gene TRBV5-1; the D gene is possibly TRBD1 (5 bases). Trimming removed 0 bases from V and 5 bases from J, with 11 bases in between. The CDR3 length is 14 residues. Germline lookup yields CDR1 SGHRS and CDR2 YFSETQ. Complete variable domain (other parts from reference TRBV5-1 and TRBJ1-2): KAGVTQTPRYLIKTRGQQVTLSCSPISGHRSVSWYQQTPGQGLQFLFEYFSETQRNKGNFPGRFSGRQFSNSRSEMNVSTLELGDSALYLCASSLGQNSYGYTFGSGTRLTVV.

V gene TRBV6-6 combines with J gene TRBJ1-1; D may be TRBD1 (6 bases). V was shortened by 8 bases and J by 1 base, with 17 bases between the two germline ends. This CDR3 comprises 15 residues. Germline CDR1 MNHNY, CDR2 SVGAGI (reference sequence). DNA of the CDR3: TGTGCCAGCGGGGGAACGCAAGGGGGGAACACTGAAGCTTTCTTT. Residues: CASGGTQGGNTEAFF.

This sequence joins TRBV9 and TRBJ1-1; TRBD1 might be the D (6 bases). CDR3 size: 13 residues. Deletions cut 5 bases from V and 2 bases from J, with 10 bases between. Germline CDR1 and CDR2: SGDLS and YYNGEE. CDR3: CASSLTGNTEAFF. CDR3 bases: TGTGCCAGCAGTTTGACAGGTAACACTGAAGCTTTCTTT.

The chain carries TRBV6-2 or TRBV6-3 and TRBJ1-5; perhaps TRBD1 as D (5 bases). The V and J ends lost 3 bases and 2 bases respectively, with 11 bases between them. The germline V gene has CDR1 MNHEY and CDR2 SVGEGT. CDR3 size: 15 residues. For the CDR3, the DNA is TGTGCCAGCAGTTATGCAGGGTCTGGCAATCAGCCCCAGCATTTT. Amino acid sequence: CASSYAGSGNQPQHF.

This chain joins TRBV30 and TRBJ1-1; the D is unclear. Germline assignment: CDR1 GTSNPN and CDR2 SVGIG (reference sequence). V was clipped by 2 bases and J by 1 base, with 8 bases between them. The CDR3 runs to 13 residues. The CDR3 bases are TGTGCCTGGAGTCCCCAATGGAACACTGAAGCTTTCTTT. It specifies CAWSPQWNTEAFF.

This chain uses TRBV3-1 (or the pseudogene TRBV3-2) with TRBJ1-6; D is uncertain. This CDR3 region has 17 residues. Trimming shortened V by 0 bases and J by 6 bases, and 15 bases separated the two germline ends. Germline CDR1 and CDR2: LGHDT and YNNKEL (reference sequence). CDR3 loop: CASSQDGTPRGNSPLHF. CDR3 DNA sequence: TGTGCCAGCAGCCAAGATGGAACTCCGAGAGGTAATTCACCCCTCCACTTT.

This clone was found a few times. Other DNA sequences in the sample encode the same CDR3. The rearrangement links TRBV30 to TRBJ2-7, with D hard to call. Germline assignment: CDR1 GTSNPN and CDR2 SVGIG (reference sequence). The CDR3 runs 13 residues. The V end was cut by 0 bases, the J end by 3 bases, with 9 bases between. For the CDR3, the DNA is TGTGCCTGGAGTGTCGGTACAGACTACGAGCAGTACTTC. It specifies CAWSVGTDYEQYF.

The J gene is TRBJ2-2, the V gene TRBV29-1; the match to TRBD1 covers 10 bases. The CDR3 runs 15 residues. V lost 6 bases to trimming and J lost 7 bases; unmatched junction nucleotides: 11. The V gene's germline CDR1 is SQVTM and CDR2 ANQGSEA. The CDR3 coding sequence is TGCAGCGTAGAACCTAAGACAGGGGGCGTCGGGGAGCTGTTTTTT. Translation: CSVEPKTGGVGELFF.

The chain employs TRBV4-1 and TRBJ2-1, with 8 bases identical to TRBD2. The V gene's germline CDR1 is MGHRA and CDR2 YSYEKL. After removal of 4 bases from V and 12 bases from J, the junction contained 11 bases not matched to a gene. This CDR3 contains 14 residues. The CDR3 loop is CASSLAGGAVPQFF. CDR3 in DNA: TGCGCCAGCAGCCTCGCCGGGGGGGCCGTCCCGCAGTTCTTC.

The V gene is TRBV19, the J gene TRBJ1-1, with 7 bases lining up with TRBD1. With V trimmed by 6 bases and J by 2 bases, 9 bases remained unmatched. The CDR3 consists of 15 residues. The germline CDR1 and CDR2 sequences are LNHDA and SQIVND (reference sequence). The CDR3 nucleotides read TGTGCCAGTAGCGGGACCGGGACAGCAAACACTGAAGCTTTCTTT. This translates into CASSGTGTANTEAFF.

V is TRBV19 and J is TRBJ1-3; 10 bases agree with TRBD1. Germline CDR1 reads LNHDA; CDR2 reads SQIVND (reference sequence). The CDR3 covers 15 residues. J lost 3 bases, V lost 6 bases, and 5 bases had no gene match. The CDR3: CASRMTGGFGNTIYF. The CDR3 coding sequence is TGTGCCAGTAGGATGACAGGGGGCTTTGGAAACACCATATATTTT.